The 28 T cell receptor beta chains listed next were all sequenced from one sample in a study of control samples from healthy donors and cancer patients. Clones were read by immunoSEQ multiplex PCR, and TCRdb kept only the in-frame ones, dropping some. This table has approximately 100,000 clones, about 84% appearing once. Sequenced input: blood. These receptors all come from a woman aged 40 to 50 in good health.

This chain links TRBV19 with TRBJ2-3, with TRBD2 identical over 15 bases. The CDR3 has 18 residues. The V gene end was trimmed by 9 bases and the J gene end by 2 bases; junction bases not matched to a gene: 12. The germline gives CDR1 LNHDA, CDR2 SQIVND (reference sequence). The CDR3 region has the DNA TGTGCCAGCAGTGGACTAGCGGGGGGGCCCCGGATCACAGATACGCAGTATTTT. The encoded protein is CASSGLAGGPRITDTQYF.

The gene calls are TRBV4-3 and TRBJ1-6; D not certain. V lost 0 bases and J 11 bases, leaving 14 bases between the germline ends. CDR1 LGHNA and CDR2 YSLEER come from the germline V gene. The CDR3 contains 15 residues. The CDR3 loop reads CASSQEGGLAAPLHF. The DNA for the CDR3 is TGCGCCAGCAGCCAAGAGGGAGGGCTTGCGGCACCCCTCCACTTT.

The genes are TRBV4-3 and TRBJ2-5; TRBD2 matches at 9 bases. This CDR3 is built from 14 residues. The ends lost 8 bases at V and 4 bases at J; junction bases unmatched: 8. Germline CDR1 and CDR2: LGHNA and YSLEER. This CDR3 is CASGLGLASETQYF. As DNA, the CDR3 is TGCGCCAGCGGGCTGGGACTAGCCTCAGAGACCCAGTACTTC.

The genes are TRBV4-3 and TRBJ1-3, with a tentative D call TRBD1 (6 bases). The CDR3 is 14 residues long. Germline loops: CDR1 LGHNA, CDR2 YSLEER. The germline V and J ends were trimmed by 4 bases and 2 bases, with 9 bases remaining between them. CDR3 sequence: CASSLQGTGNTIYF. The CDR3 DNA reads TGCGCCAGCAGCCTCCAGGGGACTGGAAACACCATATATTTT.

The chain couples TRBV6-4 to TRBJ2-1; no clear D. V was shortened by 3 bases and J by 4 bases, with 7 bases between the two germline ends. CDR3 size: 13 residues. Germline CDR1 is MRHNA and CDR2 is SNTAGT. The CDR3 DNA follows: TGTGCCAGCAGTGAACGGCTGTACAATGAGCAGTTCTTC. This encodes CASSERLYNEQFF.

The chain uses TRBV6-2 or TRBV6-3 and TRBJ1-5, with D perhaps matching TRBD1 (6 bases). V gave up 5 bases and J gave up 0 bases, with 11 bases separating them. Germline CDR1 MNHEY, CDR2 SVGEGT. The CDR3 runs 15 residues. The CDR3 spells CASSLGGYSNQPQHF. The CDR3, as DNA: TGTGCCAGCAGTCTAGGGGGTTATAGCAATCAGCCCCAGCATTTT.

This rearrangement joins TRBV4-1 to TRBJ1-5, with no clear D. The CDR3 has 15 amino acids. Trimming took 0 bases from V and 0 from J, leaving 6 bases between them. Germline V gene data show CDR1 as MGHRA and CDR2 as YSYEKL. As DNA, the CDR3 is TGCGCCAGCAGCCAAGACCCGATTAGCAATCAGCCCCAGCATTTT. It is translated as CASSQDPISNQPQHF.

This clone was detected only a few times. The rearrangement links TRBV7-2 to TRBJ1-2; 8 bases fit TRBD1. From germline, CDR1 is SGHTA and CDR2 FQGNSA. The J segment lost 3 bases and the V segment lost 7 bases, leaving 7 bases of the junction unmatched. The CDR3 is made up of 14 amino acids. The CDR3 reads CASNGQGVDYGYTF. The CDR3 DNA reads TGTGCCAGCAACGGACAGGGTGTAGACTATGGCTACACCTTC.

The chain links TRBV6-5 to TRBJ1-2; D remains ambiguous. With 5 bases removed from V and 4 bases from J, the gap between germline ends came to 17 bases. The germline V gene has CDR1 MNHEY and CDR2 SVGAGI. This CDR3 contains 15 residues. The CDR3 reads CASSLSLTPSYGYTF. The CDR3 DNA reads TGTGCCAGCAGTCTCAGTCTAACCCCTAGCTATGGCTACACCTTC.

The genes are TRBV19 and TRBJ1-5; D unresolved. V was pared by 6 bases and J by 0 bases, with 12 bases between. The CDR3 totals 15 residues. Germline loops: CDR1 LNHDA, CDR2 SQIVND (reference sequence). The CDR3 bases are TGTGCCAGTAGGGTTGGAGCATATAGCAATCAGCCCCAGCATTTT. This sequence encodes CASRVGAYSNQPQHF.

The chain links TRBV9 to TRBJ2-2; either TRBD1 or TRBD2 may supply D (5 bases each). Per germline, CDR1 SGDLS and CDR2 YYNGEE. The CDR3 has 19 amino acids. V lost 6 bases to trimming and J lost 1 base, with 25 bases between them. For the CDR3, the DNA is TGTGCCAGCACCAACAGACGGGGCAGGGCTGGACTGAACACCGGGGAGCTGTTTTTT. This sequence encodes CASTNRRGRAGLNTGELFF.

The rearrangement uses TRBV6-5 and TRBJ1-2, with D perhaps matching TRBD1 (6 bases). The ends were cut back, 6 bases at V and 3 bases at J, with 14 bases in the middle. The CDR3 spans 14 residues. Germline V gene lookup returns CDR1 MNHEY and CDR2 SVGAGI. This chain's CDR3 is CASRSTGNDYGYTF. For the CDR3, the DNA is TGTGCCAGCAGGAGTACAGGGAATGACTATGGCTACACCTTC.

The V gene is TRBV29-1, the J gene TRBJ1-2; possibly TRBD1 for D (6 bases). The CDR3 runs to 16 residues. The V and J ends lost 2 bases and 0 bases respectively, with 16 bases between them. From germline, CDR1 is SQVTM and CDR2 ANQGSEA. In DNA, the CDR3 is TGCAGCGTTGAACCCTACGACAGGTTCTCTAACTATGGCTACACCTTC. This encodes CSVEPYDRFSNYGYTF.

In DNA, the CDR3 is TGTGCCAGCAGTTACTCGGTAGGGGTTACCCCTGAAGCTTTCTTT. Its protein product is CASSYSVGVTPEAFF. V is TRBV6-5 and J is TRBJ1-1; D perhaps matches TRBD1 (5 bases). CDR3 length: 15 amino acids. The germline V gene has CDR1 MNHEY and CDR2 SVGAGI. V lost 0 bases, J lost 6 bases, and 14 bases lay in between.

CDR3 protein: CASSHPRQQETQYF. Here the CDR3 DNA reads TGCGCCAGCAGCCACCCGCGACAGCAAGAGACCCAGTACTTC. This chain joins TRBV4-1 and TRBJ2-5; maybe TRBD1 (5 bases). This CDR3 has 14 residues. The V end was cut by 3 bases, the J end by 2 bases, with 10 bases between. Germline CDR1 is MGHRA and CDR2 is YSYEKL.

The genes are TRBV4-1 and TRBJ1-2; D uncertain. The CDR3 extends over 16 amino acids. Trimming removed 0 bases from V and 4 bases from J, with 15 bases in between. The V gene's germline CDR1 is MGHRA and CDR2 YSYEKL. CDR3 coding DNA: TGCGCCAGCAGCCAAGATCACGGAAATGGAGCCTATGGCTACACCTTC. Protein sequence: CASSQDHGNGAYGYTF.

This chain connects TRBV19 to TRBJ1-1; no clear D. Germline loops: CDR1 LNHDA, CDR2 SQIVND (reference sequence). This CDR3 has 13 residues. The germline V and J ends were trimmed by 6 bases and 3 bases, with 11 bases remaining between them. The CDR3: CASSLASDTEAFF. In DNA form, the CDR3 reads TGTGCCAGTAGCCTAGCTAGTGACACTGAAGCTTTCTTT. The full variable domain, completed using reference TRBV19 and TRBJ1-1, is DGGITQSPKYLFRKEGQNVTLSCEQNLNHDAMYWYRQDPGQGLRLIYYSQIVNDFQKGDIAEGYSVSREKKESFPLTVTSAQKNPTAFYLCASSLASDTEAFFGQGTRLTVV.

This clone was recorded once. V and J are TRBV6-1 and TRBJ2-1; D unclear. The CDR3 is 13 amino acids. Germline loops: CDR1 MNHNS, CDR2 SASEGT. Trimming removed 1 base at V and 6 bases at J, with 7 bases between. As DNA, the CDR3 is TGTGCCAGCAGTGAAGTGATCCCCAATGAGCAGTTCTTC. Amino acids: CASSEVIPNEQFF.

The chain recombines TRBV6-5 with TRBJ1-1, with D unclear. CDR1 is MNHEY and CDR2 is SVGAGI in the germline V gene. The CDR3 contains 15 residues. V was trimmed by 0 bases and J by 0 bases, leaving 8 bases between them. The CDR3 nucleotides read TGTGCCAGCAGTTACTCCCGGGTGGTGAACACTGAAGCTTTCTTT. Translating it yields CASSYSRVVNTEAFF.

The chain couples TRBV6-5 to TRBJ1-2, with 7 bases aligning to TRBD1. The CDR3 extends over 15 amino acids. V shed 2 bases and J 0 bases; nucleotides not matched to a gene: 3. Per the germline V gene, CDR1 is MNHEY and CDR2 is SVGAGI. CDR3: CASSYRGTANYGYTF. The DNA of the CDR3 is TGTGCCAGCAGTTACAGGGGGACAGCTAACTATGGCTACACCTTC.

V gene TRBV13 combines with J gene TRBJ1-2; TRBD1 might be the D (6 bases). V lost 7 bases to trimming and J lost 3 bases, with 18 bases between them. Germline CDR1 and CDR2: PRHDT and FYEKMQ (reference sequence). The CDR3 totals 15 residues. The chain's CDR3 is CASTLGNRQDYGYTF. The CDR3 nucleotides read TGTGCCAGCACTCTTGGGAATCGACAGGACTATGGCTACACCTTC.

The gene calls are TRBV10-1 and TRBJ2-3, with D uncertain. This CDR3 is 13 amino acids long. V was pared by 6 bases and J by 2 bases, with 9 bases between. Per the germline V gene, CDR1 is WNHNN and CDR2 is SYGVQD (reference sequence). CDR3 DNA sequence: TGCGCCAGCAGCCCCGATCACACAGATACGCAGTATTTT. Residues: CASSPDHTDTQYF.

The chain joins TRBV7-9 to TRBJ2-3, with D hard to call. The CDR3 has 16 amino acids. Trimming took 3 bases from V and 1 from J, leaving 14 bases between them. Germline V gene sequence: CDR1 SEHNR, CDR2 FQNEAQ (reference sequence). This CDR3 reads CASSFFPGVRTDTQYF. CDR3 in DNA: TGTGCCAGCAGCTTTTTCCCCGGAGTCCGCACAGATACGCAGTATTTT.

The chain carries TRBV15 and TRBJ1-5; 9 bases match TRBD1. Germline values: CDR1 LNHNV, CDR2 YYDKDF (reference sequence). V lost 3 bases, J lost 4 bases, and 7 bases stayed unmatched. The CDR3 spans 16 residues. CDR3 DNA sequence: TGTGCCACCAGCAGGGGACAGGGCAGAGTTAATCAGCCCCAGCATTTT. It yields the protein CATSRGQGRVNQPQHF.

J is TRBJ1-1 and V is TRBV29-1; D is ambiguous. CDR1 and CDR2 (germline): SQVTM, ANQGSEA. The CDR3 runs to 13 residues. The V gene lost 4 bases and the J gene lost 3 bases, with 12 bases spanning the gap. CDR3 DNA sequence: TGCAGCGTTGGGTGGAGAGATGACACTGAAGCTTTCTTT. Protein sequence: CSVGWRDDTEAFF. The full variable domain, with the rest looked up from reference TRBV29-1 and TRBJ1-1, is SAVISQKPSRDICQRGTSLTIQCQVDSQVTMMFWYRQQPGQSLTLIATANQGSEATYESGFVIDKFPISRPNLTFSTLTVSNMSPEDSSIYLCSVGWRDDTEAFFGQGTRLTVV.

The chain employs TRBV21-1 and TRBJ1-1; TRBD1, as called in the table, went unchecked against the DNA. TRBV21-1 is deemed a pseudogene. The CDR3 is 15 residues long. The CDR3: CASRRLGHSNTEAFF. The CDR3 DNA reads TGTGCCAGCAGAAGGCTGGGACATTCGAACACTGAAGCTTTCTTT.

This chain joins TRBV5-1 and TRBJ1-1; TRBD1 aligns across 7 bases. In germline, CDR1 is SGHRS, CDR2 YFSETQ. Trimming cost V 7 bases and J 1 base; bases outside gene matches: 4. The CDR3 has 13 amino acids. CDR3 residues: CASLGQPNTEAFF. CDR3 sequence (DNA): TGCGCCAGCCTGGGACAGCCGAACACTGAAGCTTTCTTT.

This chain connects TRBV16 to TRBJ1-3; D gene ambiguous. V was trimmed by 2 bases and J by 2 bases, leaving 13 bases between them. CDR3 length: 16 amino acids. Germline V gene lookup returns CDR1 KGHSY and CDR2 FQNENV. Here the CDR3 reads CASSQQKGYTGNTIYF. Here the CDR3 DNA reads TGTGCCAGCAGCCAACAGAAGGGTTATACTGGAAACACCATATATTTT.